Listed below are T cell receptor beta chains from one sample, sequenced in a study of blood T cells in healthy people across ages. TCRdb ran MiXCR on the 5' RACE reads and lists one entry per CDR3 protein. The sample yields about 1 million distinct CDR3 sequences, almost 25% seen once. These data also featured in a second study, about T cells of mothers and their children.

Sequencing was performed on blood. Every receptor here comes from a girl aged 2-10 years in good health. The CDR3 runs from the conserved cysteine through the conserved F or W. A D gene is named only where the DNA matches it firmly. The listing skips clone size in some rows; elsewhere it reads once, few, many or a size class.

j_call v_call clone_size cdr3_length d_call cdr3_nt cdr3_aa
TRBJ1-1 TRBV25-1 few 15 TRBD1 TGTGCCAGCAGCCCAGGGGGCTCGTTGAACACTGAAGCTTTCTTT CASSPGGSLNTEAFF
TRBJ2-1 TRBV7-9 few 12 . TGTGCCAGCAGCTTTGACTTGCATGATCAGTTCTTC CASSFDLHDQFF
TRBJ2-1 TRBV5-5 . 17 TRBD1 TGTGCCAGCAGCTTAGGCACGGACAGGTCCTCCTACAATGAGCAGTTCTTC CASSLGTDRSSYNEQFF
TRBJ2-1 TRBV27 . 16 TRBD2 TGTGCCAGTAGTTTACTCGAGGTAGCGGGGTACAATGAGCAGTTCTTC CASSLLEVAGYNEQFF
TRBJ1-6 TRBV27 . 14 . TGTGCCAGCAGCTCCAGGAACTATAATTCACCCCTCCACTTT CASSSRNYNSPLHF
TRBJ2-1 TRBV7-6 few 15 . TGTGCCACCGCCCGACAGAACGGTATAGGCAATGAGCAGTTCTTC CATARQNGIGNEQFF
TRBJ2-5 TRBV29-1 many 11 . TGCAGCGTTGAGAGGGAAGAGACCCAGTACTTC CSVEREETQYF
TRBJ1-6 TRBV4-1 few 15 TRBD1 TGCGCCAGCAGCCATGATGGACAGGGGAATTCACCCCTCCACTTT CASSHDGQGNSPLHF
TRBJ2-3 TRBV29-1 . 14 . TGCAGCGTTAAAAATCTCCTCAGGGTCGATACGCAGTATTTT CSVKNLLRVDTQYF
TRBJ2-3 TRBV7-3 . 15 . TGTGCCAGCAGCTCTCTGGTGAGGGGAGCAGATACGCAGTATTTT CASSSLVRGADTQYF